Detailed here is one T cell receptor (beta chain). CDR3 length: 13 amino acids. Germline V gene sequence: CDR1 SGHDT, CDR2 YYEEEE. Trimming removed 6 bases from V and 12 bases from J, with 16 bases in between. The sample originates from a study of blood T cell repertoires in COVID-19. Study summary: Samples representing acute and convalescent COVID-19 were sourced from the United States, Italy and Spain. The analysed material was cDNA or gDNA that came from T cells, B-cell-depleted T cells, or PBMCs.

Under the authors' procedure: Amplifying reference gene primers gave estimates of nucleated cell counts. The repertoire was sequenced with immunoSEQ multiplex PCR; TCRdb's copy has only in-frame clones and lacks some. V and J calls plus clone size are reproduced from that table; the DNA served to infer D and trimming. This sample carries some 150,000 clones, around 85% of them seen once, and the ten largest clones take approximately 0.63%. It was during active infection that Seattle patients were enrolled and then longitudinally followed. Sequenced input: peripheral blood. The sequence was obtained from a man between 60 and 75 years old with COVID-19, enrolled during active disease. The rearrangement uses TRBV5-6 and TRBJ1-6; tentatively, D is TRBD1 (5 bases). Here the CDR3 reads CASIQGSTGPLHF. The DNA of the CDR3 is TGTGCCAGCATCCAGGGCAGTACCGGACCCCTCCACTTT.